This T cell receptor (beta chain) was recovered during a study of blood T cell repertoires in COVID-19 (dated by TCRdb to about 2020). Looking at the study overall: Collaborator samples came from the United States, Italy and Spain and covered acute and convalescent phases of COVID-19. The prospective study material was composed of cDNA or gDNA derived from T cells, B-cell-depleted T cells, or PBMCs. Deeply sampled blood TCRbeta repertoires from subjects exposed to, actively infected with, or recovered from COVID-19 were included in the dataset. The repertoires were released in a freely available public database meant as a resource for research on the immune response to SARS-CoV-2. Samples were obtained from the ongoing ImmuneRACE study (first 160 participants) and from 1,200 or so subjects provided by 6 global collaborators. Nearly every sample came with metadata listing a de-identified subject ID, COVID-19 status, age in years and sex. Where HLA class I and class II types were available, the types were taken from metadata supplied by the sample provider, not from assay-based typing. What the study reported, not specific to this receptor: How much clinical and demographic metadata was included differed by source and by participant, and the metadata was provided uncurated.

The V end gives up 7 bases and the J end 1 base, leaving 7 bases in the junction not matched to a gene. Including cysteine and phenylalanine, the CDR3 has 15 amino acids. This entry keeps only the CDR3 DNA: 45 bases, framed from base 1. Sequences LNHDA (CDR1) and SQIVND (CDR2) are obtained from the germline V gene (reference sequence). TCRbeta CDR3 regions were amplified from genomic DNA by means of the immunoSEQ Assay, a bias-controlled multiplex PCR. The study's processing was this. The number of nucleated cells in each sample was estimated by amplification of reference gene primers within the assay. To quantify the absolute abundance of each unique TCRbeta CDR3 rearrangement, sequence reads were collapsed and filtered. For each sample, productive Simpson clonality was calculated as the square root of Simpson's diversity index across productive rearrangements. As stored in TCRdb, this immuneACCESS dataset retains in-frame rearrangements with V and J assigned. A fraction of the clones does not appear; measured against another copy, unresolved V genes explain less than half of the discrepancy, and the remainder lacks a known reason. V, J and clone size derive from that table, while D and trimming were established from the DNA sequence. This sample gives about 60,000 clones in total; around 80% of them show up just once. The ten top clones hold approximately 10% of the sample.

Concerning this clone itself: The antigen it binds to is not known. Qualities for individual bases were not recorded, and no much larger clone is one base off.

At one collaborating source in Seattle, patients were enrolled during active infection and were followed longitudinally through the course of disease. Whole blood was collected in K2EDTA tubes by collaborating institutions according to the institutions' own protocols. Collaborator samples were shipped for TCRbeta analysis as frozen whole blood, isolated PBMCs, or DNA extracted from either sample type. The V and J genes are TRBV19 and TRBJ1-1, and TRBD1 matches 9 of the central bases. This clonotype originated in a man aged 25-40 years with COVID-19, enrolled during active disease. Sequencing input: peripheral blood. The CDR3 in this case is CASIKDRGGNTEAFF. The DNA sequence reads TGTGCCAGTATTAAGGACAGGGGTGGGAACACTGAAGCTTTCTTT.